The 10 T cell receptor beta chains listed next were all sequenced from one sample in a study of radiotherapy plus CTLA-4 blockade in lung cancer. Sequenced by immunoSEQ multiplex PCR; TCRdb stores in-frame clones only, minus some. The sample lists roughly 120,000 clones, approximately 84% occurring once. The sequencing used peripheral blood, collected from a patient treated with radiotherapy plus ipilimumab. The receptors stem from a human donor with non-small cell lung cancer who had a partial response to radiotherapy plus ipilimumab.

The V gene is TRBV6-5, the J gene TRBJ1-1; 8 bases fit TRBD1. Per the germline V gene, CDR1 is MNHEY and CDR2 is SVGAGI. The length of the CDR3 is 14 residues. V was clipped by 6 bases and J by 1 base; unmatched bases: 4. This CDR3 reads CASSTGGGNTEAFF. Here the CDR3 DNA reads TGTGCCAGCAGCACAGGGGGGGGGAACACTGAAGCTTTCTTT.

The sample holds one count of this clone. This rearrangement joins TRBV27 to TRBJ2-7; 8 nucleotides agree with TRBD2. This CDR3 has 14 amino acids. J gave up 3 bases and V 5 bases, and 6 bases lay outside the gene matches. The germline gives CDR1 MNHEY, CDR2 SMNVEV (reference sequence). The CDR3 coding sequence is TGTGCCAGCAGTCCCGTAGCGGGGATCTACGAGCAGTACTTC. Its protein is CASSPVAGIYEQYF.

The V call is TRBV6-6, the J call TRBJ2-7; the match to TRBD1 covers 7 bases. The germline gives CDR1 MNHNY, CDR2 SVGAGI (reference sequence). This CDR3 region has 14 residues. V lost 4 bases to trimming and J lost 3 bases; unmatched junction nucleotides: 6. This CDR3 reads CASSFGQEGYEQYF. The CDR3 nucleotides read TGTGCCAGCAGTTTTGGACAGGAAGGCTACGAGCAGTACTTC.

The V and J genes are TRBV5-1 and TRBJ2-2; D is possibly TRBD1 (6 bases). The CDR3 extends over 16 amino acids. Trimming pared 5 bases from V and 1 base from J, leaving 15 bases between. The germline gives CDR1 SGHRS, CDR2 YFSETQ. CDR3 DNA sequence: TGCGCCAGCAGTTTCACCGGGACAAGGAACACCGGGGAGCTGTTTTTT. Translated, it gives CASSFTGTRNTGELFF. Using reference TRBV5-1 and TRBJ2-2 for the parts outside the CDR3, the full variable domain is KAGVTQTPRYLIKTRGQQVTLSCSPISGHRSVSWYQQTPGQGLQFLFEYFSETQRNKGNFPGRFSGRQFSNSRSEMNVSTLELGDSALYLCASSFTGTRNTGELFFGEGSRLTVL.

The chain has TRBV5-6 and TRBJ2-1, with TRBD2 matching over 10 bases. The CDR3 is 13 residues long. Germline V gene lookup returns CDR1 SGHDT and CDR2 YYEEEE. Losses at the gene ends were 5 bases for V and 9 bases for J; bases not matched to a gene: 5. Here the CDR3 reads CASRSGRAFEQFF. The CDR3 DNA reads as TGTGCCAGCAGAAGCGGGAGGGCCTTTGAGCAGTTCTTC.

Points on this clone: The junction and the germline gene differ at one end; a read error may be behind it. This chain joins TRBV15 and TRBJ2-1; 8 bases are shared with TRBD1. This CDR3 is 16 amino acids long. Germline V lookup: CDR1 LNHNV, CDR2 YYDKDF (reference sequence). Written as DNA, the CDR3 is TGTGCCACCAGCTTTAGGGCGGGACAGGCCTACGATGAGCAGTTCTTC. Its translation: CATSFRAGQAYDEQFF. The full variable domain, completed using reference TRBV15 and TRBJ2-1, is DAMVIQNPRYQVTQFGKPVTLSCSQTLNHNVMYWYQQKSSQAPKLLFHYYDKDFNNEADTPDNFQSRRPNTSFCFLDIRSPGLGDTAMYLCATSFRAGQAYDEQFFGPGTRLTVL.

V usage is TRBV6-5 and J usage is TRBJ2-7; 10 bases are shared with TRBD1. V lost 4 bases, J lost 0 bases, and 3 bases stayed unmatched. The germline gives CDR1 MNHEY, CDR2 SVGAGI. The CDR3 runs 15 residues. The CDR3, as DNA: TGTGCCAGCAGTTCCAGGACAGGGGGCTCCTACGAGCAGTACTTC. Translating gives CASSSRTGGSYEQYF.

Details on this clone: Other DNA sequences in this sample translate to the same CDR3. The rearrangement links TRBV6-6 to TRBJ1-1; the D gene is possibly TRBD1 (5 bases). Germline lookup yields CDR1 MNHNY and CDR2 SVGAGI (reference sequence). This CDR3 is built from 13 residues. The germline V and J ends were trimmed by 9 bases and 4 bases, with 15 bases remaining between them. CDR3 region: CASWTGGPTEAFF. DNA for the CDR3: TGTGCCAGTTGGACGGGGGGACCCACTGAAGCTTTCTTT.

This sequence joins TRBV6-6 and TRBJ2-3; D perhaps matches TRBD1 (6 bases). The length of the CDR3 is 15 residues. Germline V gives CDR1 MNHNY, CDR2 SVGAGI (reference sequence). The germline V and J ends were trimmed by 1 base and 5 bases, with 13 bases remaining between them. The CDR3 nucleotides read TGTGCCAGCAGTTACTGGGCAGGGGTAGGAGATACGCAGTATTTT. Its translation: CASSYWAGVGDTQYF.

This clone showed up just a few times. Other DNA sequences in the sample encode the same CDR3. The rearrangement links TRBV27 to TRBJ1-4; 7 nucleotides line up with TRBD1. The CDR3 has 15 amino acids. V lost 4 bases and J lost 8; bases outside the gene matches: 10. Germline V CDR1 and CDR2: MNHEY, SMNVEV (reference sequence). This CDR3 reads CASSSYRGGREKLFF. In nucleotides, the CDR3 is TGTGCCAGCAGTTCCTACAGGGGAGGAAGAGAAAAACTGTTTTTT.